This paragraph covers one TCR beta chain sequence. Its antigen is unknown. The method was immunoSEQ multiplex PCR; TCRdb's version includes in-frame clones alone and lacks a portion of them. This table has fewer than 130,000 clones, 88% appearing once. This entry belongs to a study of T cell responses to AZD1222 COVID-19 vaccine. About the research overall: Second doses were pooled across both intervals (about 4 or about 12 weeks).

The V gene lost 0 bases and the J gene lost 4 bases, with 4 bases spanning the gap. CDR3 length: 13 amino acids. The germline V gene encodes CDR1 SGHDT and CDR2 YYEEEE. Study-level findings and limits: Only after the peak T cell response were repertoires sampled. Only a handful of people who got AZD1222 tested seropositive at baseline.

The chain uses TRBV5-6 and TRBJ2-2; D remains unclear. The sequenced sample was peripheral blood, obtained on day 0 of AZD1222 vaccination. The clonotype comes from an adult in good health. This chain's CDR3 is CASSLGVTGELFF. The CDR3 bases are TGTGCCAGCAGCTTGGGTGTCACCGGGGAGCTGTTTTTT.